This is a list of T cell receptor beta chains from one sample in a study of cytomegalovirus exposure and HLA in healthy donors. The assay was immunoSEQ multiplex PCR, and TCRdb's table has in-frame clones only and misses some. Here the sample spans 150,000 to 200,000 clones, 70% to 80% being singletons. The sequencing sample was made of PBMCs. These receptors came from a middle-aged woman in good health and CMV-seronegative. Both conserved end residues are part of each CDR3. D genes are given only for firm matches. Not all rows give a size; the values are once, few, many and, for expanded clones, a class.

TRBJ1-1,NA,TRBV27,NA,TGTGCCAGCAGTTTGGGGGGGCATGACACTGAAGCTTTCTTT,CASSLGGHDTEAFF
TRBJ2-7,NA,TRBV19,many,TGTGCCAGTAGTATCTCGCGGGCCATCGCCCACGAGCAGTACTTC,CASSISRAIAHEQYF
TRBJ2-3,NA,TRBV19,NA,TGTGCCAGTAGCGAGCGATACGGCAAGCAGTATTTT,CASSERYGKQYF
TRBJ1-1,NA,TRBV5-4,once,TGTGCCAGCAGCTTGGGTCGGCGAGGAGGTTCGGATGAAGCTTTCTTT,CASSLGRRGGSDEAFF
TRBJ2-1,TRBD1,TRBV9,NA,TGTGCCAGCAGCGAGAGGGACAGGGAGGTTGAGGAGCAGTTCTTC,CASSERDREVEEQFF
TRBJ2-3,TRBD2,TRBV25-1,NA,TGTGCCAGCAGTGGCCCGGGACTATCCACAGATACGCAGTATTTT,CASSGPGLSTDTQYF
TRBJ1-3,NA,TRBV30,NA,TGTGCCTGGAGCTCCCAGCAGGACTCTGGAAACACCATATATTTT,CAWSSQQDSGNTIYF
TRBJ1-2,NA,TRBV29-1,NA,TGCAGCGTCTACCTCGGAGGGACCGGTGGCTACACCTTC,CSVYLGGTGGYTF
TRBJ1-4,TRBD1,TRBV7-2,NA,TGTGCCAGCAGCCGGGACAGGGGTGGTGAAAAACTGTTTTTT,CASSRDRGGEKLFF
TRBJ2-5,NA,TRBV6-1,NA,TGTGCCAGCAGTGAGCAGGGCTGGGACCAAGAGACCCAGTACTTC,CASSEQGWDQETQYF
TRBJ1-2,NA,TRBV5-6,NA,TGTGCCAGCAGCCGGGAGGTGATGGGGATCTATGGCTACACCTTC,CASSREVMGIYGYTF
TRBJ2-1,TRBD2,TRBV30,once,TGTGCCTGGAGTTATAGCGGGGGTGAGCAGTTCTTC,CAWSYSGGEQFF
TRBJ1-4,TRBD1,TRBV30,NA,TGTGCCTGGAGTGTACCGGGACAGGGAAGCAGAAGAGAAAAACTGTTTTTT,CAWSVPGQGSRREKLFF
TRBJ1-3,TRBD1,TRBV6-1,NA,TGTGCCAGCAGTGATTTTACGAGGGGACAGAACTCTGGAAACACCATATATTTT,CASSDFTRGQNSGNTIYF
TRBJ1-1,TRBD1,TRBV7-2,NA,TGTGCCAGCAGCTCGCGGGACAGGGGGCTCGGGACTGAAGCTTTCTTT,CASSSRDRGLGTEAFF
TRBJ2-1,TRBD2,TRBV7-8,NA,TGTGCCAGCAGCTTAGCGAGGCCTAGCGGGAGTAATGAGCAGTTCTTC,CASSLARPSGSNEQFF
TRBJ1-2,NA,TRBV11-3,few,TGTGCCAGCAGCTACGGAACAGGAAACTACACCTTC,CASSYGTGNYTF
TRBJ1-5,NA,TRBV7-9,NA,TGTGCCAGCAGCCTAGAAGGGAGTCAGCCCCAGCATTTT,CASSLEGSQPQHF
TRBJ2-7,TRBD1,TRBV29-1,NA,TGCAGCGTAGGGACAGTGTACGAGCAGTACTTC,CSVGTVYEQYF
TRBJ1-5,TRBD1,TRBV4-2,NA,TGTGCCAGCAGCCAAGACCCTGCAGGGGGTAGTCAGCCCCAGCATTTT,CASSQDPAGGSQPQHF
TRBJ1-2,NA,TRBV20-1,NA,TGCAGTGCGACAGGATATGGCTACACCTTC,CSATGYGYTF
TRBJ2-7,TRBD2,TRBV28,NA,TGTGCCAGCAGTCGTACTAGCGGGAACTACGAGCAGTACTTC,CASSRTSGNYEQYF
TRBJ2-7,TRBD2,TRBV29-1,once,TGCAGCGTTGGTGCTAGCGGAAACTACGAGCAGTACTTC,CSVGASGNYEQYF
TRBJ1-3,TRBD1,TRBV5-8,NA,TGTGCCAGCAGCATGTTCCAGGGGGCAGGAGGAAACACCATATATTTT,CASSMFQGAGGNTIYF
TRBJ2-5,TRBD2,TRBV9,NA,TGTGCCAGCAGCTTAGCGGGAGGCCAAGAGACCCAGTACTTC,CASSLAGGQETQYF
TRBJ1-1,TRBD1,TRBV7-8,NA,TGTGCCAGCAGCTCCCGGGACAGGGGAAAGAGGGCTGAAGCTTTCTTT,CASSSRDRGKRAEAFF
TRBJ2-3,NA,TRBV7-6,NA,TGTGCCAGCAGCTTAGGACAGTTCAGCACAGATACGCAGTATTTT,CASSLGQFSTDTQYF